The 7 T cell receptor beta chains in this list originate from one sample, sequenced in a study of early stage breast cancer tumors. Data came from immunoSEQ multiplex PCR; TCRdb stores just in-frame clones and leaves some out. The top ten clones hold about 4.8% of a sample with fewer than 70,000 clones, 65% to 85% of them seen once. Specimen: blood. The receptors were gathered from a middle-aged person with breast cancer.

The chain employs TRBV7-9 and TRBJ1-4, with D possibly TRBD1 on 5 matching bases. Trimming took 2 bases from V and 5 from J, leaving 21 bases between them. The CDR3 spans 18 residues. Germline-derived CDR1 and CDR2 are SEHNR and FQNEAQ (reference sequence). This CDR3 reads CASSLFGGADGENEKLFF. Written as DNA, the CDR3 is TGTGCCAGCAGCTTATTTGGAGGGGCTGATGGCGAAAATGAAAAACTGTTTTTT. The whole variable domain, filled in from reference TRBV7-9 and TRBJ1-4, reads DTGVSQNPRHKITKRGQNVTFRCDPISEHNRLYWYRQTLGQGPEFLTYFQNEAQLEKSRLLSDRFSAERPKGSFSTLEIQRTEQGDSAMYLCASSLFGGADGENEKLFFGSGTQLSVL.

The chain couples TRBV2 to TRBJ1-5; 8 bases fit TRBD1. CDR1 and CDR2 (germline): SNHLY, FYNNEI. The trim removed 7 bases at V and 7 bases at J, leaving 6 bases unmatched. This CDR3 region has 13 residues. The CDR3 spells CASKDREGQPQHF. CDR3 sequence (DNA): TGTGCCAGCAAGGACAGGGAGGGACAGCCCCAGCATTTT. The whole variable domain, remainder taken from reference TRBV2 and TRBJ1-5, is EPEVTQTPSHQVTQMGQEVILRCVPISNHLYFYWYRQILGQKVEFLVSFYNNEISEKSEIFDDQFSVERPDGSNFTLKIRSTKLEDSAMYFCASKDREGQPQHFGDGTRLSIL.

This chain joins TRBV27 and TRBJ2-7; 9 bases are shared with TRBD1. Germline V gene lookup returns CDR1 MNHEY and CDR2 SMNVEV (reference sequence). V was pared by 6 bases and J by 5 bases, with 8 bases of the junction left unmatched. This CDR3 has 14 residues. The CDR3 is CASRGQGRRNEQYF. As DNA, the CDR3 is TGTGCCAGCAGGGGACAGGGAAGGAGGAACGAGCAGTACTTC.

The chain has TRBV29-1 and TRBJ1-1; 7 nucleotides line up with TRBD1. Germline assignment: CDR1 SQVTM and CDR2 ANQGSEA. The CDR3 is made up of 14 amino acids. V lost 5 bases, J lost 0 bases, and 6 bases stayed unmatched. The CDR3 DNA reads TGCAGCGTTCAGGACAGGACAATGAACACTGAAGCTTTCTTT. This gives the protein CSVQDRTMNTEAFF.

This chain joins TRBV4-1 and TRBJ2-5; D is perhaps TRBD2 (5 bases). The V end was cut by 4 bases, the J end by 5 bases, with 17 bases between. CDR1 is MGHRA, CDR2 YSYEKL, per germline. This CDR3 is 15 amino acids long. The CDR3 loop reads CASSPQGSFKETQYF. The CDR3 region has the DNA TGCGCCAGCAGCCCGCAAGGGAGTTTCAAGGAGACCCAGTACTTC.

The rearrangement joins TRBV6-6 to TRBJ1-5, with D uncertain. CDR1 and CDR2 (germline): MNHNY, SVGAGI (reference sequence). There are 13 residues in the CDR3. V was shortened by 0 bases and J by 3 bases, with 3 bases between the two germline ends. Here the CDR3 DNA reads TGTGCCAGCAGTTACTCTCCCAATCAGCCCCAGCATTTT. It specifies CASSYSPNQPQHF.

The chain carries TRBV6-1 and TRBJ1-5; the D gene is possibly TRBD1 (6 bases). Looked up from germline, CDR1 is MNHNS and CDR2 is SASEGT. Trimming left V 4 bases short and J 4 bases short, with 8 bases between. The CDR3 length is 13 residues. DNA of the CDR3: TGTGCCAGCAGTGGGACAGAAAATCAGCCCCAGCATTTT. Translation gives CASSGTENQPQHF.